The T cell receptor (beta chain) under discussion was sequenced for a study of blood T cell repertoires in COVID-19 (dated by TCRdb to 2018 to 2020). Background for the entire study: Samples from collaborators originated in the United States, Italy and Spain and spanned both the acute and convalescent phases of COVID-19. Samples came from the ongoing ImmuneRACE study (first 160 participants) plus 1,254 subjects from 6 global collaborators. Nearly every sample came with metadata listing a de-identified subject ID, COVID-19 status, age in years and sex. Where HLA class I and class II types were available, the types were taken from metadata supplied by the sample provider, not from assay-based typing. The repertoires were released in a freely available public database intended as a resource for research on the immune response to SARS-CoV-2. The material from the prospective study consisted of cDNA or gDNA derived from T cells, B-cell-depleted T cells, or PBMCs. Deeply sampled blood TCRbeta repertoires from subjects exposed to, actively infected with, or recovered from COVID-19 were included in the dataset. Results the study describes overall, beyond this receptor: How much clinical and demographic metadata was included differed by source and by participant, and the metadata was provided uncurated.

One collaborating source in Seattle enrolled patients while the patients were actively infected and followed the patients over time throughout the course of disease. The collaborating institutions used their own protocols to collect whole blood in K2EDTA tubes. Collaborator samples were shipped for TCRbeta analysis as frozen whole blood, isolated PBMCs, or DNA extracted from either sample type. TCRbeta CDR3 regions were amplified from genomic DNA using the immunoSEQ Assay, a bias-controlled multiplex PCR. Per the original workflow: Nucleated cell counts per sample were estimated from amplification of reference gene primers within the assay. To quantify the absolute abundance of each unique TCRbeta CDR3 rearrangement, sequence reads were collapsed and filtered. For each sample, productive Simpson clonality was calculated as the square root of Simpson's diversity index across productive rearrangements. Drawn from immuneACCESS, this table holds only the in-frame rearrangements with V and J called that TCRdb kept. Clones are partly lost; checked studies trace under half to an unresolved V gene and leave the rest unexplained. V and J calls and clone size are as listed in that table; D and trimming were resolved from the DNA. For this sample the table gives roughly 100,000 clones, of which about 90% were detected only once. The ten largest clones take up around 2.1% of the sample.

Of note for this clone: The target of this receptor is not known. Base quality data are lacking; no much larger clone is found one base away.

The receptor was derived from a man in his fifties or sixties with COVID-19, enrolled during active disease. The sequencing input was peripheral blood.

Read as DNA, the sequence is TGTGCCTGGAGCCGTAATGAAAAACTGTTTTTT. Translated, this gives CAWSRNEKLFF. The chain links TRBV30 with TRBJ1-4; the D segment cannot be called with confidence. The CDR3 sequence holds 11 residues, the cysteine and phenylalanine included. CDR3 DNA is the only sequence kept; it has 33 bases, read in frame from the first base. Deletion took 3 bases off V and 4 bases off J, with a span of 3 bases between the germline ends. Looking up the germline V gene (reference sequence) yields CDR1 GTSNPN and CDR2 SVGIG. Supplemented by the reference TRBV30 and TRBJ1-4 proteins around the CDR3, the complete variable domain is SQTIHQWPATLVQPVGSPLSLECTVEGTSNPNLYWYRQAAGRGLQLLFYSVGIGQISSEVPQNLSASRPQDRQFILSSKKLLLSDSGFYLCAWSRNEKLFFGSGTQLSVL.